This TCR beta chain appears in the sequencing data of a study of T cell responses to AZD1222 COVID-19 vaccine. Regarding the study as a whole: Spike-specific TCR breadth and depth both grew after two AZD1222 doses. Clonal diversity was possibly underestimated; the donors were predominantly white British and more often female.

For this clone: What it recognizes is unknown.

TCRdb's table, derived via immunoSEQ multiplex PCR, lists solely in-frame clones and lacks some. The sample records around 140,000 clones, around 90% being singletons. Germline V gene lookup returns CDR1 MNHEY and CDR2 SMNVEV (reference sequence). Trimming took 6 bases from V and 6 from J; bases not matched to a gene: 12. This CDR3 comprises 16 residues. The source is an adult who received the AZD1222 COVID-19 vaccine. The genes are TRBV27 and TRBJ1-4; TRBD1 matches at 8 bases. This material consisted of peripheral blood, taken 28 days after the second AZD1222 dose. The CDR3 region is CASRSPGTGTHEKLFF. DNA of the CDR3: TGTGCCAGCAGATCCCCCGGGACAGGTACTCATGAAAAACTGTTTTTT. Supplemented by reference TRBV27 and TRBJ1-4, the full variable domain reads EAQVTQNPRYLITVTGKKLTVTCSQNMNHEYMSWYRQDPGLGLRQIYYSMNVEVTDKGDVPEGYKVSRKEKRNFPLILESPSPNQTSLYFCASRSPGTGTHEKLFFGSGTQLSVL.